This TCR beta chain was identified during a study of blood T cell repertoires in COVID-19. CDR3 length: 14 amino acids. V dropped 7 bases and J dropped 3; count of bases not matched to a gene: 6. Germline V CDR1 and CDR2: LNHDA, SQIVND (reference sequence). Profiled with immunoSEQ multiplex PCR; TCRdb holds only in-frame clones, not every one. The table lists some 280,000 clones, roughly 88% of them singletons. The TCR originated in a woman aged 25 to 39 with active or convalescent COVID-19. Sequencing used peripheral blood. This rearrangement joins TRBV19 to TRBJ2-7; 10 bases agree with TRBD1. Here the CDR3 reads CASTPGQGNYEQYF. CDR3 DNA: TGTGCCAGTACCCCGGGACAGGGGAACTACGAGCAGTACTTC.